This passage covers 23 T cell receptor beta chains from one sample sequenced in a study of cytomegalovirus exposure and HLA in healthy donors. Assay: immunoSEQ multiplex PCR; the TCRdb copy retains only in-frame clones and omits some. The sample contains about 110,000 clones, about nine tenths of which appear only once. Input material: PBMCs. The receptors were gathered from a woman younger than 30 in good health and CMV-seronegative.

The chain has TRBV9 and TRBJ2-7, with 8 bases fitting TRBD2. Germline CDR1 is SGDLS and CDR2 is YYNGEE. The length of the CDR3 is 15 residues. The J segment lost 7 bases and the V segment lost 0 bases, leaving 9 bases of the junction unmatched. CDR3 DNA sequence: TGTGCCAGCAGCGTAGATCCAGCGGGAGATGGTGAGCAGTACTTC. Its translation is CASSVDPAGDGEQYF.

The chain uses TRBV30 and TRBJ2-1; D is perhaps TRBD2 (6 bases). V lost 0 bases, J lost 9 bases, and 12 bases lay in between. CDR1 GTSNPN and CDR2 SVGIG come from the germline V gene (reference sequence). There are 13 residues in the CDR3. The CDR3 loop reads CAWSVLALGEQFF. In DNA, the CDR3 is TGTGCCTGGAGTGTACTAGCCCTCGGTGAGCAGTTCTTC.

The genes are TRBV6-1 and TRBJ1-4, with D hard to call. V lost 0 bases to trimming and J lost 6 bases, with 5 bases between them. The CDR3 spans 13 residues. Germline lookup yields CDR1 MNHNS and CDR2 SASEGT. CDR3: CASSEAEYEKLFF. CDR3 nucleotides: TGTGCCAGCAGTGAAGCAGAGTATGAAAAACTGTTTTTT.

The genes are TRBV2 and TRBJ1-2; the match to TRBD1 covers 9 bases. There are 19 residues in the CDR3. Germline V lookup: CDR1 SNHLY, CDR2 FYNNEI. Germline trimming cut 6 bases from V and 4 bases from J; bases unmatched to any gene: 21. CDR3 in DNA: TGTGCCAGCAGCTCGGATGGGACAGGGAGCTTTATCGTGAGCTATGGCTACACCTTC. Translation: CASSSDGTGSFIVSYGYTF.

CDR3 loop: CASSYLQGLSYEQYF. The CDR3 DNA follows: TGTGCCAGCAGTTACTTACAGGGGCTCTCCTACGAGCAGTACTTC. This chain uses TRBV6-6 with TRBJ2-7, with 7 bases lining up with TRBD1. J gave up 0 bases and V 1 base, and 3 bases lay outside the gene matches. CDR1 is MNHNY and CDR2 is SVGAGI in the germline V gene (reference sequence). The CDR3 has 15 amino acids.

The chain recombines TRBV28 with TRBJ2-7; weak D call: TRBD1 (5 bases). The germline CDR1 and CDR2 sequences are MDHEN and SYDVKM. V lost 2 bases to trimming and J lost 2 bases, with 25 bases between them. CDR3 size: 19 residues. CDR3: CASSLPSRASGLITYEQYF. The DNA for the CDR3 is TGTGCCAGCAGTTTACCCTCCAGGGCGTCCGGCTTAATCACCTACGAGCAGTACTTC.

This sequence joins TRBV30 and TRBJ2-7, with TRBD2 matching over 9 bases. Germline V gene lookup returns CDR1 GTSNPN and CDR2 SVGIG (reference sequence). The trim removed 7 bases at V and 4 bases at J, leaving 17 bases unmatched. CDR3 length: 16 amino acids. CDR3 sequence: CASRAGGGGRWYEQYF. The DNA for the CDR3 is TGTGCCTCCCGGGCGGGGGGGGGCGGGAGGTGGTACGAGCAGTACTTC. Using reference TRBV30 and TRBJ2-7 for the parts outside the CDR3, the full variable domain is SQTIHQWPATLVQPVGSPLSLECTVEGTSNPNLYWYRQAAGRGLQLLFYSVGIGQISSEVPQNLSASRPQDRQFILSSKKLLLSDSGFYLCASRAGGGGRWYEQYFGPGTRLTVT.

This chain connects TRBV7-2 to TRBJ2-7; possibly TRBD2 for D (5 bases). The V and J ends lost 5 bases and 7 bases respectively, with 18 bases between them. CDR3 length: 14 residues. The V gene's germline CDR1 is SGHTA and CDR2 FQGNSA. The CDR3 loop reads CASSHRPGTWEQYF. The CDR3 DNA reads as TGTGCCAGCAGCCATAGGCCGGGAACCTGGGAGCAGTACTTC.

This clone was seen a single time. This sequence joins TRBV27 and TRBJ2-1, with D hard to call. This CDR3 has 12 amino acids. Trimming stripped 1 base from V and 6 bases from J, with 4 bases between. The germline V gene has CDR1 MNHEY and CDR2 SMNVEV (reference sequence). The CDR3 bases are TGTGCCAGCAGTTTATACGGCAATGAGCAGTTCTTC. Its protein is CASSLYGNEQFF.

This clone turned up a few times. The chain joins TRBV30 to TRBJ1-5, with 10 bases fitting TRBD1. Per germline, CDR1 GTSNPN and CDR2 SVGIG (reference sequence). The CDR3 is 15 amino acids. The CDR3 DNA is TGTGCAGTGGACAGGGGGGCAAATAGCAATCAGCCCCAGCATTTT. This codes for CAVDRGANSNQPQHF. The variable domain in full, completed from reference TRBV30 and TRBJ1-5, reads SQTIHQWPATLVQPVGSPLSLECTVEGTSNPNLYWYRQAAGRGLQLLFYSVGIGQISSEVPQNLSASRPQDRQFILSSKKLLLSDSGFYLCAVDRGANSNQPQHFGDGTRLSIL.

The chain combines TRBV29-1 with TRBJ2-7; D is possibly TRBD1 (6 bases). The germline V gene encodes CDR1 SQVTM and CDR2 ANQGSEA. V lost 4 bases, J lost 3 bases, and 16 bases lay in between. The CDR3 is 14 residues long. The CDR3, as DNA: TGCAGCGTTGCTCTCAGGGGAAGACTCTACGAGCAGTACTTC. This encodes CSVALRGRLYEQYF.

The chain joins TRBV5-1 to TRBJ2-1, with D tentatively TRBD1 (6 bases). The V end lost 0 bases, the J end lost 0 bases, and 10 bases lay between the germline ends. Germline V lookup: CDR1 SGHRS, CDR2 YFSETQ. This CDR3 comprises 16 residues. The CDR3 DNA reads TGCGCCAGCAGCTTGGCAGGGGTCTACTCCTACAATGAGCAGTTCTTC. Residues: CASSLAGVYSYNEQFF.

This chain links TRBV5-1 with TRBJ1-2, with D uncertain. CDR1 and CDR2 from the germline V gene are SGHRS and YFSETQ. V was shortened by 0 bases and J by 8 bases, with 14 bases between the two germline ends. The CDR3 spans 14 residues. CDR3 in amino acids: CASSLDSAAGGYTF. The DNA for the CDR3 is TGCGCCAGCAGCTTGGACTCAGCGGCGGGAGGCTACACCTTC. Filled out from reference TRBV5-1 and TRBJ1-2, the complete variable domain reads KAGVTQTPRYLIKTRGQQVTLSCSPISGHRSVSWYQQTPGQGLQFLFEYFSETQRNKGNFPGRFSGRQFSNSRSEMNVSTLELGDSALYLCASSLDSAAGGYTFGSGTRLTVV.

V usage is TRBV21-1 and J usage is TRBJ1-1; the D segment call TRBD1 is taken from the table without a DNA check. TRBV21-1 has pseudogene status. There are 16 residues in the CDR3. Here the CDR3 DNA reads TGTGCCAGCAGCTTCCGGGACAGGGGAGTGAACACTGAAGCTTTCTTT. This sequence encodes CASSFRDRGVNTEAFF.

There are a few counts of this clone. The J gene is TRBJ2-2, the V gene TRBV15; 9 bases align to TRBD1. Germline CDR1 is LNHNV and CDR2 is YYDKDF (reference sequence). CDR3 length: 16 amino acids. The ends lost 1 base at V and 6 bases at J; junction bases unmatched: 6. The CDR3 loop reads CATSRAGDRESGELFF. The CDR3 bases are TGTGCCACCAGCAGAGCCGGGGACAGGGAATCCGGGGAGCTGTTTTTT.

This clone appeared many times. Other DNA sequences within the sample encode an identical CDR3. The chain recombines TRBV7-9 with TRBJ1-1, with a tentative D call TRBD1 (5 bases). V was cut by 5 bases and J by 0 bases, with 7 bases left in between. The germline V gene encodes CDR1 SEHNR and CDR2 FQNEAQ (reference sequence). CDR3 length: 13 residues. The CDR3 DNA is TGTGCCAGCAGCCTGGACATGAACACTGAAGCTTTCTTT. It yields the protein CASSLDMNTEAFF.

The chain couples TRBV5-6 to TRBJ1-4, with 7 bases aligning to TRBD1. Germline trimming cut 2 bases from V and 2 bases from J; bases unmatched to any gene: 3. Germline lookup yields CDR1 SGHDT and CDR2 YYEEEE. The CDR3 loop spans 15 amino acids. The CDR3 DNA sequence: TGTGCCAGCAGCTTAAGGGGGCAGACTAATGAAAAACTGTTTTTT. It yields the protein CASSLRGQTNEKLFF.

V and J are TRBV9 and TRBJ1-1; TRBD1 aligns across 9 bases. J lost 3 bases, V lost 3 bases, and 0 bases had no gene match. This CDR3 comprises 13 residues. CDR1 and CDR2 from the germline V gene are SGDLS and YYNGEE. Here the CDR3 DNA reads TGTGCCAGCAGCGGACAGGGGGACACTGAAGCTTTCTTT. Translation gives CASSGQGDTEAFF. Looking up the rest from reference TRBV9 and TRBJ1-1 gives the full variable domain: DSGVTQTPKHLITATGQRVTLRCSPRSGDLSVYWYQQSLDQGLQFLIQYYNGEERAKGNILERFSAQQFPDLHSELNLSSLELGDSALYFCASSGQGDTEAFFGQGTRLTVV.

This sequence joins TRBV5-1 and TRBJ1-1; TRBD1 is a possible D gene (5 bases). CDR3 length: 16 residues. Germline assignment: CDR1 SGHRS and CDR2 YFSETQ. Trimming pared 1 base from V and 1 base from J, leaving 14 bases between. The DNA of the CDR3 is TGCGCCAGCAGCTTGAGGTTGGAGGGGAGGAACACTGAAGCTTTCTTT. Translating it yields CASSLRLEGRNTEAFF.

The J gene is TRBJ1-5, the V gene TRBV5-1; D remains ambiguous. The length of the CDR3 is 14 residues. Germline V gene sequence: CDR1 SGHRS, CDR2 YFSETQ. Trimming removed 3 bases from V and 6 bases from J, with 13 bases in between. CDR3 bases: TGCGCCAGCAGCTGGGAATCGGGATCTCAGCCCCAGCATTTT. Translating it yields CASSWESGSQPQHF.

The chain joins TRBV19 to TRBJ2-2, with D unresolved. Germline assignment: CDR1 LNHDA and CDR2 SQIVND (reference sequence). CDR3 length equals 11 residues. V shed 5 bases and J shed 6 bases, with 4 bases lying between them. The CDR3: CASSLSGELFF. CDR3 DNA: TGTGCCAGTAGTTTATCCGGGGAGCTGTTTTTT.

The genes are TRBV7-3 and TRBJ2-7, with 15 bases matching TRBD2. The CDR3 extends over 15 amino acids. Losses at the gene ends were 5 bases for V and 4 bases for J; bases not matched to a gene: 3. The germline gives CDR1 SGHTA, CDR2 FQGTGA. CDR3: CASSPGTSGRYEQYF. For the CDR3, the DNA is TGTGCCAGCAGCCCGGGGACTAGCGGGAGGTACGAGCAGTACTTC.

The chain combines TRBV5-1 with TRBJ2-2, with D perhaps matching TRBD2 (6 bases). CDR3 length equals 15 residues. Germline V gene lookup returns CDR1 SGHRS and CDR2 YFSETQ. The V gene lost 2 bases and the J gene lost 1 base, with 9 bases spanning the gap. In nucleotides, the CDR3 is TGCGCCAGCAGCTTCCTGGGGGGGAACACCGGGGAGCTGTTTTTT. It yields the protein CASSFLGGNTGELFF.